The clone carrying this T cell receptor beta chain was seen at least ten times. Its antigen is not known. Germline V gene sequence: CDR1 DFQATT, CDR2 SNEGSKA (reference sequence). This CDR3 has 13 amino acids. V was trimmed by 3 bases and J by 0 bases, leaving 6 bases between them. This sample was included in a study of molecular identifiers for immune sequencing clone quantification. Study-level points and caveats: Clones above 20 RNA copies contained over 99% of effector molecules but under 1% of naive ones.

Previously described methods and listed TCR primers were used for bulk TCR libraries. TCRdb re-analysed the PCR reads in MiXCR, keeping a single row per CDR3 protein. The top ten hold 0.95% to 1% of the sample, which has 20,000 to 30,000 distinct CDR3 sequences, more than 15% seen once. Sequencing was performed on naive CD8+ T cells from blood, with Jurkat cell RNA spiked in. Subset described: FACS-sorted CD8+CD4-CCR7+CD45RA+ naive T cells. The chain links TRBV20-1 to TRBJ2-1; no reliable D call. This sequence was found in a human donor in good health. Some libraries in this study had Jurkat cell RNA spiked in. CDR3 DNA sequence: TGCAGTGCTAGTAGGAGCTCCTACAATGAGCAGTTCTTC. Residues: CSASRSSYNEQFF.